This T cell receptor (beta chain) was recovered during a study of cytomegalovirus exposure and HLA in healthy donors. Nominally healthy donors were sampled, though unrecorded immune exposures were likely. V shed 5 bases, J shed 2 bases, and the junction held 4 bases outside the gene matches. Per germline, CDR1 KGHSH and CDR2 LQKENI. There are 14 residues in the CDR3. The PCR had 60 Vbeta and 13 Jbeta primers. The table came from immunoSEQ multiplex PCR; TCRdb's copy has only in-frame clones and leaves some out. The sample comprises 160,000 or so clones, over 70% of which are singletons, and less than 0.65% rests with the top ten.

The receptor was derived from a woman in her 50s in good health and CMV-seronegative. The chain employs TRBV18 and TRBJ2-5; TRBD1 matches at 8 bases. The sequenced material came from PBMCs. CDR3 amino acids: CASSTGTGQETQYF. The CDR3 DNA sequence: TGTGCCAGCTCAACCGGGACAGGACAAGAGACCCAGTACTTC.